Presented here are 19 T cell receptor beta chains from one specimen sequenced in a study of cytomegalovirus exposure and HLA in healthy donors. Vbeta (60) and Jbeta (13) primers were used in the PCR. Profiling relied on immunoSEQ multiplex PCR, and the TCRdb table lists in-frame clones only, not all of them. Here the sample table reports some 60,000 clones. Sequencing input: PBMCs. Receptor source: a male donor in good health and CMV-seronegative.

The gene calls are TRBV28 and TRBJ1-2; no clear D. V dropped 3 bases and J dropped 5 bases, with 7 bases sitting between them. The CDR3 covers 12 residues. The germline gives CDR1 MDHEN, CDR2 SYDVKM. CDR3 region: CASSFSAYGYTF. The CDR3 region has the DNA TGTGCCAGCAGTTTTAGCGCTTATGGCTACACCTTC.

V gene TRBV5-5 combines with J gene TRBJ2-7; D is ambiguous. The CDR3 covers 12 residues. The germline CDR1 and CDR2 sequences are SGHKS and YYEKEE (reference sequence). V was cut by 4 bases and J by 3 bases, with 8 bases left in between. In nucleotides, the CDR3 is TGTGCCAGCAGCCCTATGAGCTACGAGCAGTACTTC. Translated: CASSPMSYEQYF.

The V call is TRBV5-1, the J call TRBJ2-1; 7 positions agree with TRBD2. This CDR3 has 15 amino acids. Looked up from germline, CDR1 is SGHRS and CDR2 is YFSETQ. V was clipped by 0 bases and J by 6 bases; unmatched bases: 6. The CDR3 nucleotides are TGCGCCAGCAGCTTGGGTCTAGCGGAGGCCAATGAGCAGTTCTTC. Translating it yields CASSLGLAEANEQFF.

The V gene is TRBV19, the J gene TRBJ1-2; 7 bases map to TRBD1. The ends lost 7 bases at V and 4 bases at J; junction bases unmatched: 9. This CDR3 has 14 residues. Germline CDR1 reads LNHDA; CDR2 reads SQIVND (reference sequence). The CDR3 coding sequence is TGTGCCAGTACGTCCCGGGACAGCCTCTATGGCTACACCTTC. Translation: CASTSRDSLYGYTF.

In the case of this clone: Different DNA sequences within this sample yield the same CDR3. The J gene is TRBJ2-1, the V gene TRBV5-4, with 9 bases identical to TRBD1. The CDR3 length is 15 residues. CDR1 SGHNT and CDR2 YYREEE come from the germline V gene (reference sequence). V shed 4 bases, J shed 2 bases, and the junction held 4 bases outside the gene matches. CDR3 amino acids: CASSPDRGTYNEQFF. DNA for the CDR3: TGTGCCAGCAGCCCGGACAGGGGAACCTACAATGAGCAGTTCTTC.

The gene calls are TRBV6-5 and TRBJ1-2; no clear D. In germline, CDR1 is MNHEY, CDR2 SVGAGI. This CDR3 spans 15 amino acids. Trimming pared 2 bases from V and 4 bases from J, leaving 14 bases between. DNA for the CDR3: TGTGCCAGCAGTTACGGCGAGGGAGTCGGCTATGGCTACACCTTC. It translates to CASSYGEGVGYGYTF.

DNA for the CDR3: TGTGCCAGCAGCTACCAGGGCAATCAGCCCCAGCATTTT. Translation gives CASSYQGNQPQHF. V is TRBV7-2 and J is TRBJ1-5; no definite D call. Deletions cut 4 bases from V and 2 bases from J, with 6 bases between. Germline assignment: CDR1 SGHTA and CDR2 FQGNSA. This CDR3 has 13 residues.

The chain has TRBV28 and TRBJ1-5, with TRBD1 matching over 10 bases. CDR3 size: 16 residues. Germline assignment: CDR1 MDHEN and CDR2 SYDVKM. V shed 4 bases, J shed 2 bases, and the junction held 5 bases outside the gene matches. The CDR3 here is CASSYPGQGRNQPQHF. CDR3 in DNA: TGTGCCAGCAGTTATCCGGGACAGGGGCGCAATCAGCCCCAGCATTTT.

V usage is TRBV28 and J usage is TRBJ1-1; D is perhaps TRBD1 (6 bases). Germline loops: CDR1 MDHEN, CDR2 SYDVKM. The CDR3 is made up of 14 amino acids. The V gene lost 6 bases and the J gene lost 3 bases, with 14 bases spanning the gap. As DNA, the CDR3 is TGTGCCAGCAGGATCAGGGGTCCCGACACTGAAGCTTTCTTT. Translated: CASRIRGPDTEAFF.

V gene TRBV6-1 combines with J gene TRBJ1-5, with a tentative D call TRBD1 (6 bases). CDR3 length equals 16 residues. Per germline, CDR1 MNHNS and CDR2 SASEGT. V was cut by 0 bases and J by 0 bases, with 9 bases left in between. CDR3 amino acids: CASSEAYRVSNQPQHF. In DNA, the CDR3 is TGTGCCAGCAGTGAAGCCTACAGGGTTAGCAATCAGCCCCAGCATTTT.

J is TRBJ2-7 and V is TRBV28, with 8 bases identical to TRBD2. The CDR3 length is 14 residues. V trimming: 2 bases; J trimming: 3 bases; junction bases outside the gene matches: 3. CDR1 and CDR2 from the germline V gene are MDHEN and SYDVKM. As DNA, the CDR3 is TGTGCCAGCAGTTTAGCCGGGGGGGACTACGAGCAGTACTTC. This gives the protein CASSLAGGDYEQYF.

The chain couples TRBV4-2 to TRBJ2-1; D might be TRBD2 (6 bases). Germline V lookup: CDR1 LGHNA, CDR2 YNFKEQ. V was cut by 0 bases and J by 0 bases, with 9 bases left in between. This CDR3 region has 16 residues. The CDR3 spells CASSQDGGFSYNEQFF. CDR3 bases: TGTGCCAGCAGCCAAGACGGGGGATTCTCCTACAATGAGCAGTTCTTC.

The gene calls are TRBV9 and TRBJ2-7; 8 nucleotides align to TRBD2. From germline, CDR1 is SGDLS and CDR2 YYNGEE. The V and J ends lost 0 bases and 7 bases, in that order; junction bases with no gene match: 3. The CDR3 has 13 residues. As DNA, the CDR3 is TGTGCCAGCAGCGTAGTCCCGGGGGGGGAGCAGTACTTC. Translating it yields CASSVVPGGEQYF. Supplemented by reference TRBV9 and TRBJ2-7, the full variable domain reads DSGVTQTPKHLITATGQRVTLRCSPRSGDLSVYWYQQSLDQGLQFLIQYYNGEERAKGNILERFSAQQFPDLHSELNLSSLELGDSALYFCASSVVPGGEQYFGPGTRLTVT.

This chain joins TRBV5-6 and TRBJ2-1, with TRBD1 matching 7 bases. The CDR3 has 13 residues. CDR1 and CDR2 from the germline V gene are SGHDT and YYEEEE. Trimming took 6 bases from V and 6 from J; bases not matched to a gene: 6. The CDR3 region has the DNA TGTGCCAGCAATTGGGGGACAGTCAATGAGCAGTTCTTC. It encodes CASNWGTVNEQFF.

The chain couples TRBV2 to TRBJ1-2; D gene unclear. V shed 6 bases and J shed 4 bases, with 15 bases lying between them. The CDR3 is 14 residues long. Germline values: CDR1 SNHLY, CDR2 FYNNEI. CDR3 nucleotides: TGTGCCAGCAGCCTCCTGACATCCTTCTATGGCTACACCTTC. Protein: CASSLLTSFYGYTF.

The rearrangement joins TRBV2 to TRBJ1-6, with 7 bases matching TRBD1. Germline-derived CDR1 and CDR2 are SNHLY and FYNNEI. The trim removed 7 bases at V and 6 bases at J, leaving 3 bases unmatched. The CDR3 totals 13 residues. The CDR3 spells CASNRDSNSPLHF. As DNA, the CDR3 is TGTGCCAGCAATCGGGACAGTAATTCACCCCTCCACTTT.

The chain combines TRBV28 with TRBJ2-5; 8 bases are shared with TRBD2. Germline CDR1 and CDR2: MDHEN and SYDVKM. This CDR3 is 13 amino acids long. V was clipped by 7 bases and J by 5 bases; unmatched bases: 6. This CDR3 reads CASTGGVRETQYF. DNA of the CDR3: TGTGCCAGCACGGGGGGGGTAAGGGAGACCCAGTACTTC.

V and J are TRBV11-3 and TRBJ2-2, with 7 bases that match TRBD1. Germline assignment: CDR1 SGHNT and CDR2 YENEEA. After removal of 8 bases from V and 6 bases from J, the junction contained 12 bases not matched to a gene. The CDR3 runs 15 residues. Written as DNA, the CDR3 is TGTGCCAGCGGCAGATACAGGGGATGGCCCGGGGAGCTGTTTTTT. It is translated as CASGRYRGWPGELFF.

V is TRBV7-2 and J is TRBJ2-1; D possibly corresponds to TRBD2 (6 bases). The CDR3 spans 16 residues. Germline CDR1 reads SGHTA; CDR2 reads FQGNSA. Deletions cut 6 bases from V and 5 bases from J, with 20 bases between. The CDR3 sequence: CASRPTGGVVNNEQFF. In DNA, the CDR3 is TGTGCCAGCAGGCCGACTGGCGGGGTCGTAAACAATGAGCAGTTCTTC.